Presented here are 21 T cell receptor beta chains from one specimen sequenced in a study of T cell changes during pregnancy in multiple sclerosis. Assay used: immunoSEQ multiplex PCR; TCRdb lists only in-frame clones, some missing. The sample lists around 80,000 clones, about 91% occurring once. The sequencing used peripheral blood, collected before pregnancy. The source of these receptors is a female donor with multiple sclerosis, enrolled in a pregnancy study.

The chain uses TRBV6-6 and TRBJ1-2; D is perhaps TRBD1 (5 bases). Germline V gene data show CDR1 as MNHNY and CDR2 as SVGAGI (reference sequence). With 8 bases removed from V and 1 base from J, the gap between germline ends came to 14 bases. This CDR3 spans 14 amino acids. CDR3 region: CASSGFPNNYGYTF. CDR3 nucleotide sequence: TGTGCCAGCTCAGGGTTCCCGAATAACTATGGCTACACCTTC.

The chain employs TRBV6-6 and TRBJ2-1, with D possibly TRBD2 on 6 matching bases. Germline V gene sequence: CDR1 MNHNY, CDR2 SVGAGI (reference sequence). V shed 6 bases and J shed 3 bases, with 12 bases lying between them. The CDR3 spans 14 residues. CDR3 loop: CASRTSLDYNEQFF. CDR3 DNA: TGTGCCAGCAGGACTAGTTTGGACTACAATGAGCAGTTCTTC.

This sequence joins TRBV10-2 and TRBJ2-7, with 8 bases lining up with TRBD2. This CDR3 is built from 12 residues. V trimming: 7 bases; J trimming: 4 bases; junction bases outside the gene matches: 3. CDR1 and CDR2 from the germline V gene are WSHSY and SAAADI. CDR3 residues: CASTAGAYEQYF. CDR3 in DNA: TGCGCCAGCACAGCGGGGGCTTACGAGCAGTACTTC.

The CDR3 DNA reads TGTGCCACCAGCAGAGATCCACGGAGCTCCTATAATTCACCCCTCCACTTT. Protein sequence: CATSRDPRSSYNSPLHF. The chain recombines TRBV15 with TRBJ1-6; no reliable D call. Trimming left V 0 bases short and J 0 bases short, with 9 bases between. The CDR3 has 17 residues. From germline, CDR1 is LNHNV and CDR2 YYDKDF (reference sequence).

The chain joins TRBV30 to TRBJ2-3, with 8 bases matching TRBD2. Unmatched junction bases numbered 7, after V lost 0 bases and J lost 5 bases. Per germline, CDR1 GTSNPN and CDR2 SVGIG (reference sequence). This CDR3 spans 15 amino acids. The CDR3 loop reads CAWSVLGGAKDTQYF. The CDR3 nucleotides are TGTGCCTGGAGTGTACTCGGGGGGGCCAAAGATACGCAGTATTTT.

The V and J genes are TRBV29-1 and TRBJ1-2; D perhaps matches TRBD1 (5 bases). V was clipped by 3 bases and J by 4 bases, with 12 bases between them. This CDR3 has 13 residues. The V gene's germline CDR1 is SQVTM and CDR2 ANQGSEA. This CDR3 reads CSVEAGWGYGYTF. DNA of the CDR3: TGCAGCGTTGAGGCAGGGTGGGGCTATGGCTACACCTTC.

The V and J genes are TRBV11-2 and TRBJ2-7; TRBD2 matches at 11 bases. The CDR3 runs to 17 residues. Germline V CDR1 and CDR2: SGHAT, FQNNGV. Trimming at V came to 0 bases and at J to 2 bases, leaving 6 bases not matched to a gene. The CDR3 sequence: CASSLEASGGYTYEQYF. The CDR3 DNA reads TGTGCCAGCAGCTTAGAGGCTAGCGGGGGGTACACCTACGAGCAGTACTTC.

The chain is built from TRBV27 and TRBJ2-7; D is perhaps TRBD1 (6 bases). The CDR3 length is 15 residues. The V end lost 2 bases, the J end lost 1 base, and 12 bases lay between the germline ends. Germline V gene sequence: CDR1 MNHEY, CDR2 SMNVEV (reference sequence). CDR3 DNA sequence: TGTGCCAGCAGTTTAGACAGGTCCAGATCCTACGAGCAGTACTTC. This sequence encodes CASSLDRSRSYEQYF.

This chain joins TRBV7-6 and TRBJ2-1, with D possibly matching TRBD2 (5 bases). The CDR3 extends over 13 amino acids. Germline V gene data show CDR1 as SGHVS and CDR2 as FNYEAQ. Trimming cost V 5 bases and J 10 bases, with 15 bases left between them. The CDR3 DNA is TGTGCCAGCAGCCAATCGGGAAATCGGGAGCAGTTCTTC. Residues: CASSQSGNREQFF.

This sequence joins TRBV6-5 and TRBJ1-3; no firm D call. The V end lost 4 bases, the J end lost 2 bases, and 15 bases lay between the germline ends. This CDR3 spans 16 amino acids. CDR1 is MNHEY and CDR2 is SVGAGI in the germline V gene. The CDR3 sequence is CASSSSAGLAGNTIYF. The DNA for the CDR3 is TGTGCCAGCAGTTCCTCTGCGGGGTTGGCTGGAAACACCATATATTTT.

V usage is TRBV9 and J usage is TRBJ2-3, with D unclear. V gave up 3 bases and J gave up 2 bases, with 4 bases separating them. Looked up from germline, CDR1 is SGDLS and CDR2 is YYNGEE. The CDR3 covers 12 residues. CDR3 residues: CASSANTDTQYF. CDR3 sequence (DNA): TGTGCCAGCAGCGCCAACACAGATACGCAGTATTTT.

The rearrangement uses TRBV4-1 and TRBJ1-2; a possible D gene is TRBD1 (5 bases). V gave up 5 bases and J gave up 7 bases, with 17 bases separating them. The CDR3 has 14 amino acids. CDR1 MGHRA and CDR2 YSYEKL come from the germline V gene. CDR3 DNA sequence: TGCGCCAGCAGCGAACCGCGGGGGGTGGGTGGCTACACCTTC. Protein sequence: CASSEPRGVGGYTF.

The gene calls are TRBV2 and TRBJ1-6, with 7 bases matching TRBD1. Trimming removed 7 bases from V and 5 bases from J; junction bases left unmatched: 5. This CDR3 has 14 amino acids. In germline, CDR1 is SNHLY, CDR2 FYNNEI. The DNA of the CDR3 is TGTGCCAGCATGGACAGGACAAATAATTCACCCCTCCACTTT. Translating it yields CASMDRTNNSPLHF.

The chain combines TRBV19 with TRBJ1-2, with D possibly TRBD1 on 6 matching bases. Germline lookup yields CDR1 LNHDA and CDR2 SQIVND (reference sequence). This CDR3 contains 15 residues. V lost 7 bases, J lost 8 bases, and 23 bases lay in between. The CDR3 nucleotides read TGTGCCAGTACACTCCACGCAGGGGCCGTAGGGGGCTACACCTTC. Protein product: CASTLHAGAVGGYTF.

This clone was observed many times. The V and J genes are TRBV30 and TRBJ2-6; D may be TRBD2 (5 bases). The CDR3 is 15 amino acids. Deletions cut 2 bases from V and 1 base from J, with 9 bases between. Germline-derived CDR1 and CDR2 are GTSNPN and SVGIG (reference sequence). The DNA for the CDR3 is TGTGCCTGGAGTACACTAGGGTCTGGGGCCAACGTCCTGACTTTC. It translates to CAWSTLGSGANVLTF.

The chain combines TRBV7-9 with TRBJ2-3; D perhaps matches TRBD2 (6 bases). The germline gives CDR1 SEHNR, CDR2 FQNEAQ (reference sequence). This CDR3 contains 15 residues. V shed 1 base and J shed 2 bases, with 10 bases lying between them. The CDR3 sequence: CASSLGLAVTDTQYF. The CDR3 DNA is TGTGCCAGCAGCTTAGGGTTAGCGGTCACAGATACGCAGTATTTT.

This clone was seen a handful of times. The rearrangement uses TRBV9 and TRBJ1-1; D is perhaps TRBD1 (5 bases). The ends were cut back, 3 bases at V and 1 base at J, with 7 bases in the middle. Per germline, CDR1 SGDLS and CDR2 YYNGEE. The CDR3 runs to 13 residues. For the CDR3, the DNA is TGTGCCAGCAGCGATACAGGGAACACTGAAGCTTTCTTT. This gives the protein CASSDTGNTEAFF. The full variable domain, its missing parts supplied by reference TRBV9 and TRBJ1-1, is DSGVTQTPKHLITATGQRVTLRCSPRSGDLSVYWYQQSLDQGLQFLIQYYNGEERAKGNILERFSAQQFPDLHSELNLSSLELGDSALYFCASSDTGNTEAFFGQGTRLTVV.

The V and J genes are TRBV4-1 and TRBJ1-2, with D possibly TRBD1 on 6 matching bases. The V end was cut by 3 bases, the J end by 8 bases, with 16 bases between. There are 14 residues in the CDR3. Germline V gene data show CDR1 as MGHRA and CDR2 as YSYEKL. The CDR3 region is CASSHPTGPGGYTF. Here the CDR3 DNA reads TGCGCCAGCAGCCACCCAACAGGGCCCGGGGGCTACACCTTC.

This chain uses TRBV2 with TRBJ2-3; TRBD2 agrees at 10 bases. The CDR3 sequence is 14 residues long. Unmatched junction bases numbered 4, after V lost 5 bases and J lost 5 bases. CDR1 is SNHLY and CDR2 is FYNNEI in the germline V gene. The CDR3: CASSSGGGLDTQYF. The CDR3 bases are TGTGCCAGCAGTAGCGGGGGGGGGTTAGATACGCAGTATTTT. Full variable domain (remainder filled in from reference TRBV2 and TRBJ2-3): EPEVTQTPSHQVTQMGQEVILRCVPISNHLYFYWYRQILGQKVEFLVSFYNNEISEKSEIFDDQFSVERPDGSNFTLKIRSTKLEDSAMYFCASSSGGGLDTQYFGPGTRLTVL.

V usage is TRBV19 and J usage is TRBJ1-1, with 9 bases identical to TRBD1. V was pared by 5 bases and J by 10 bases, with 11 bases of the junction left unmatched. CDR3 length: 14 residues. Germline assignment: CDR1 LNHDA and CDR2 SQIVND (reference sequence). The CDR3: CASSPRGDRERAFF. DNA for the CDR3: TGTGCCAGTAGTCCAAGGGGGGACAGGGAGAGAGCTTTCTTT.

The chain employs TRBV6-5 and TRBJ2-7, with 9 positions matching TRBD1. The germline gives CDR1 MNHEY, CDR2 SVGAGI. V was pared by 0 bases and J by 4 bases, with 1 base of the junction left unmatched. This CDR3 region has 14 residues. The CDR3 nucleotides are TGTGCCAGCAGTTACTCCGGGACAGGGTACGAGCAGTACTTC. As protein: CASSYSGTGYEQYF.